The following is a T cell receptor (beta chain) sequence with its context. The target antigen is unknown. Some clones are missing from TCRdb's copy, which holds only in-frame ones; the method was immunoSEQ multiplex PCR. Of tens of thousands of clones in the sample, about 69% were seen once. This specimen belongs to a study of vaccination effects on CD4 cells after COVID-19. Subsequent to a culture period of about nine days, CD4+ T cells were isolated. This CDR3 contains 12 residues. The germline CDR1 and CDR2 sequences are MNHEY and SVGAGI. V lost 7 bases, J lost 6 bases, and 6 bases stayed unmatched.

The source of this sequence is a human donor who had a prior SARS-CoV-2 infection. V is TRBV6-5 and J is TRBJ2-7; 7 positions match TRBD1. This specimen was CD4+ T cells from PBMCs cultured without peptide, taken before COVID-19 vaccination. The CDR3: CASTVTGAEQYF. The CDR3, as DNA: TGTGCCAGCACCGTCACAGGGGCCGAGCAGTACTTC.